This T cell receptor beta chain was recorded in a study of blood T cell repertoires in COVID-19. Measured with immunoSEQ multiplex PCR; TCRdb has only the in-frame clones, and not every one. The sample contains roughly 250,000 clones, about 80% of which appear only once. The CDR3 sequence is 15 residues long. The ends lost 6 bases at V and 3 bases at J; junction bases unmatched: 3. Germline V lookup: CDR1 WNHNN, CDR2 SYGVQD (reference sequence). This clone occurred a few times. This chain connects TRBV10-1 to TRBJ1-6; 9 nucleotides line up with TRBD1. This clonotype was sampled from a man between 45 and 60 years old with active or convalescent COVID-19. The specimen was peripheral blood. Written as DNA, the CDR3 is TGCGCCAGCAGGGACAGGGGATTCTATAATTCACCCCTCCACTTT. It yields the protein CASRDRGFYNSPLHF.